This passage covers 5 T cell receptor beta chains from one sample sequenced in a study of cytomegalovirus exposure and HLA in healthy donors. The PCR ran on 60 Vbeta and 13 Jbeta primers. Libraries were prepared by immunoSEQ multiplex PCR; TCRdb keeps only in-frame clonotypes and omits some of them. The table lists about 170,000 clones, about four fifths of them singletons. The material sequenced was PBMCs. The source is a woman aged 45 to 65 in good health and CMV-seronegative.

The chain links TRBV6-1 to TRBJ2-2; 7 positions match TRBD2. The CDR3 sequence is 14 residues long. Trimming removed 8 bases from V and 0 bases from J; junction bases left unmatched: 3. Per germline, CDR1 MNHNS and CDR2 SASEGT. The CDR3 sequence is CASCGSANTGELFF. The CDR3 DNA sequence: TGTGCCAGCTGCGGGAGCGCGAACACCGGGGAGCTGTTTTTT.

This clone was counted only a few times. The CDR3 region has the DNA TGTGCCAGCAGTCCCCCCCCAGGGGGCGGACAGCCCCAGCATTTT. This translates into CASSPPPGGGQPQHF. The chain links TRBV28 to TRBJ1-5; 8 nucleotides line up with TRBD1. The CDR3 runs to 15 residues. Germline V CDR1 and CDR2: MDHEN, SYDVKM. Trimming took 5 bases from V and 7 from J; bases not matched to a gene: 10. The full variable domain, in which reference TRBV28 and TRBJ1-5 provide the parts outside the CDR3, is DVKVTQSSRYLVKRTGEKVFLECVQDMDHENMFWYRQDPGLGLRLIYFSYDVKMKEKGDIPEGYSVSREKKERFSLILESASTNQTSMYLCASSPPPGGGQPQHFGDGTRLSIL.

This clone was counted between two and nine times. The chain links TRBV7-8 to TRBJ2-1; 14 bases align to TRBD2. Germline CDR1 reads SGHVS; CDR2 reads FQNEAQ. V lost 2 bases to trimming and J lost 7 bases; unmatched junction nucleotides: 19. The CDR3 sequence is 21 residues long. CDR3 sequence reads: CASSLRSVSTGLAGVVNEQFF. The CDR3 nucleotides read TGTGCCAGCAGCTTAAGGAGCGTTAGTACGGGACTAGCGGGAGTCGTTAATGAGCAGTTCTTC.

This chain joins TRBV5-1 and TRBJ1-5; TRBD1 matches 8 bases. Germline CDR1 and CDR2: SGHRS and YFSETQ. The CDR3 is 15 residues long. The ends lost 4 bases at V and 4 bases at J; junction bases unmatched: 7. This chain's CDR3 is CASSIGQGLNQPQHF. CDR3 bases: TGCGCCAGCAGCATAGGACAGGGTCTTAATCAGCCCCAGCATTTT.

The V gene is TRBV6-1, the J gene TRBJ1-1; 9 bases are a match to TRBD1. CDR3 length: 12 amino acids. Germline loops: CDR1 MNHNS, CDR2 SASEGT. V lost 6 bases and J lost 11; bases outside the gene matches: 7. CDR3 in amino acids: CASRGGTGKAFF. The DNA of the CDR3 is TGTGCCAGCAGGGGGGGGACAGGGAAGGCTTTCTTT.